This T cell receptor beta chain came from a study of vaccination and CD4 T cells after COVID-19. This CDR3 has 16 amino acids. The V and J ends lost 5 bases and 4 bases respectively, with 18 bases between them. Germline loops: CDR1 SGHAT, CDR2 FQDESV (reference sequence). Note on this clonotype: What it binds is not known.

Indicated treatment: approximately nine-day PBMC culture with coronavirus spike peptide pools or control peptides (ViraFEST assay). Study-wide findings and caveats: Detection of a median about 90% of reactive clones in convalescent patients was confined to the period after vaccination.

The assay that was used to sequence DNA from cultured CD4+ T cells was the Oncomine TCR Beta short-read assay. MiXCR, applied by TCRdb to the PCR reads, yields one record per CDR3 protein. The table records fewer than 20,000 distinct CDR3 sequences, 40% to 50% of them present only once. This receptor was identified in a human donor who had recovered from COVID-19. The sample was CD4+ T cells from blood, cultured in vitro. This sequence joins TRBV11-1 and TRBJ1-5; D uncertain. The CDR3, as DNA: TGTGCCAGCAGCCTAAGGTGTTTTCGGGCGAATCAGCCCCAGCATTTT. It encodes CASSLRCFRANQPQHF.